Listed below are T cell receptor beta chains from one sample, sequenced in a study of blood T cell repertoires in COVID-19. TCRdb's copy holds only in-frame clones and misses some; the assay was immunoSEQ multiplex PCR. The data show more than 10,000 clones, nearly 90% seen once. Sequencing was done on a sample of peripheral blood. These receptors all stem from a human donor with active COVID-19. The donor label of this sample is uncertain. Each CDR3 is given with its conserved first and last residue. The D gene is left open where the match is weak. A row's size may be missing; if present it is once, few, many or a size class.

j_call v_call clone_size d_call cdr3_aa cdr3_nt
TRBJ2-3 TRBV19 - - CASSIRGNADTQYF TGTGCCAGTAGTATCAGGGGCAATGCAGATACGCAGTATTTT
TRBJ2-1 TRBV7-2 - TRBD1 CASSFAGGSYNEQFF TGTGCCAGCAGCTTCGCAGGGGGTTCCTACAATGAGCAGTTCTTC
TRBJ1-4 TRBV19 once TRBD1 CASSTGQGYEKLFF TGTGCCAGTAGTACGGGACAGGGGTATGAAAAACTGTTTTTT
TRBJ1-3 TRBV6-5 - TRBD1 CASQTLGQGGNTIYF TGTGCCAGCCAGACACTAGGACAGGGTGGAAACACCATATATTTT
TRBJ2-5 TRBV11-2 - TRBD1 CASSSGTAQETQYF TGTGCCAGCAGCTCCGGGACAGCACAAGAGACCCAGTACTTC
TRBJ2-3 TRBV29-1 - - CSVGRTVLTDTQYF TGCAGCGTGGGCAGGACAGTCCTCACAGATACGCAGTATTTT
TRBJ1-5 TRBV18 - - CASSPYRAIQPQHF TGTGCCAGCTCACCTTACAGGGCTATACAGCCCCAGCATTTT
TRBJ1-3 TRBV19 - TRBD1 CASRETGVGNTIYF TGTGCCAGTAGGGAGACAGGGGTTGGAAACACCATATATTTT
TRBJ2-3 TRBV5-6 - - CASSQKTRNPTDTQYF TGTGCCAGCAGCCAGAAGACTAGAAACCCCACAGATACGCAGTATTTT
TRBJ2-7 TRBV6-5 - - CASSYSSATGYEQYF TGTGCCAGCAGTTACTCGTCCGCGACCGGGTACGAGCAGTACTTC
TRBJ1-4 TRBV28 - TRBD1 CASKGGANEKLFF TGTGCCAGCAAAGGGGGCGCAAATGAAAAACTGTTTTTT
TRBJ2-3 TRBV29-1 once TRBD1 CSALPRDRDGPLTDTQYF TGCAGCGCCCTCCCCCGGGACAGAGACGGGCCTCTCACAGATACGCAGTATTTT
TRBJ2-1 TRBV4-2 once TRBD1 CASSQYGQGAYEQFF TGTGCCAGCAGCCAGTACGGACAGGGGGCGTATGAGCAGTTCTTC
TRBJ1-1 TRBV27 - TRBD1 CASSFFPDRGATEAFF TGTGCCAGCAGTTTTTTCCCCGACAGGGGCGCCACTGAAGCTTTCTTT
TRBJ2-7 TRBV7-2 few - CASSPSSAYEQYF TGTGCCAGCAGCCCAAGTTCGGCCTACGAGCAGTACTTC
TRBJ1-5 TRBV6-2/TRBV6-3 - TRBD1 CASSYSYRGRRAQHF TGTGCCAGCAGTTACTCTTACAGGGGCCGGAGGGCCCAGCATTTT
TRBJ2-1 TRBV14 - - CASSQKLLFEGEWADEQFF TGTGCCAGCAGCCAGAAACTTCTGTTCGAGGGGGAATGGGCGGATGAGCAGTTCTTC
TRBJ2-5 TRBV10-1 once TRBD2 CASSDVLAGGQETQYF TGCGCCAGCAGTGATGTACTAGCGGGGGGTCAGGAGACCCAGTACTTC
TRBJ2-1 TRBV21-1 - - CASRSGGMPYNEQFF TGTGCCAGCCGAAGCGGGGGGATGCCCTACAATGAGCAGTTCTTC
TRBJ2-1 TRBV18 - - CASSPAGTYNEQFF TGTGCCAGCTCGCCTGCGGGCACATACAATGAGCAGTTCTTC
TRBJ2-1 TRBV11-2 once TRBD2 CASVTSGYNEQFF TGTGCCAGCGTGACTAGCGGGTACAATGAGCAGTTCTTC
TRBJ2-3 TRBV9 - - CASSVGSPGDTQYF TGTGCCAGCAGCGTAGGTTCCCCCGGAGATACGCAGTATTTT
TRBJ2-7 TRBV5-6 few TRBD2 CASSSDRTSGTSGGF TGTGCCAGCAGCTCGGATAGGACTAGCGGGACTAGCGGGGGTTTC
TRBJ2-7 TRBV4-1 - TRBD1 CASSQVGTGGYEQYF TGCGCCAGCAGCCAAGTGGGGACAGGGGGGTACGAGCAGTACTTC
TRBJ2-7 TRBV6-5 - TRBD1 CASSYGGTGFYEQYF TGTGCCAGCAGTTATGGTGGGACAGGCTTCTACGAGCAGTACTTC